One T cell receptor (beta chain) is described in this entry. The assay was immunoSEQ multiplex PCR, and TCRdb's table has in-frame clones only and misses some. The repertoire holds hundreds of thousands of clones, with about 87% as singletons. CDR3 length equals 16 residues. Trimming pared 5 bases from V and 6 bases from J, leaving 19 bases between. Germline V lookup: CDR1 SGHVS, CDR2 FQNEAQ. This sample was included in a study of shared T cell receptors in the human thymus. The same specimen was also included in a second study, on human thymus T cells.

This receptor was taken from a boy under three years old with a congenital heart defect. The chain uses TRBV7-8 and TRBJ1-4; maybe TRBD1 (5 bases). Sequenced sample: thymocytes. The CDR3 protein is CASSPPPGGCDEKLFF. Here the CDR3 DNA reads TGTGCCAGCAGCCCTCCACCGGGGGGGTGCGATGAAAAACTGTTTTTT.